Listed below are T cell receptor beta chains from one sample, sequenced in a study of cytomegalovirus exposure and HLA in healthy donors. The data were produced by immunoSEQ multiplex PCR, yet TCRdb's version contains in-frame clones alone and is incomplete. The top ten clones hold about 12% of a sample with approximately 70,000 clones, roughly 78% of them seen once. The specimen sequenced was PBMCs. Every receptor here comes from a woman aged 40 to 55 in good health and CMV-seropositive. Both conserved end residues are trimmed from each CDR3.

j_gene: TRBJ1-1; v_gene: TRBV2; CDR3aa: ARTSVNTEAF
j_gene: TRBJ2-5; v_gene: TRBV7-3; CDR3aa: ASSRTGTSGISDQETQY
j_gene: TRBJ1-2; v_gene: TRBV2; CDR3aa: ASSEGQGENYGYT
j_gene: TRBJ1-6; v_gene: TRBV10-3; CDR3aa: AIARDSNSPLH
j_gene: TRBJ1-1; v_gene: TRBV30; CDR3aa: ASCSGRGTEAF
j_gene: TRBJ2-5; v_gene: TRBV15; CDR3aa: ATSTRTGDGGETQY
j_gene: TRBJ1-1; v_gene: TRBV6-5; CDR3aa: ASSFGRNTEAF
j_gene: TRBJ2-5; v_gene: TRBV6-5; CDR3aa: ASRGGPSGRETQY
j_gene: TRBJ2-6; v_gene: TRBV4-1; CDR3aa: ASSQIPGQKHSGANVLT
j_gene: TRBJ1-2; v_gene: TRBV2; CDR3aa: ASVPGGFNGYT
j_gene: TRBJ1-2; v_gene: TRBV5-1; CDR3aa: ASSLDPPGTGFIYGYT
j_gene: TRBJ1-1; v_gene: TRBV10-3; CDR3aa: AIKGQGENTEAF
j_gene: TRBJ1-6; v_gene: TRBV7-8; CDR3aa: ASTPSFSSPLH
j_gene: TRBJ2-3; v_gene: TRBV9; CDR3aa: ASSQQKPGQGIPPAPDTQY
j_gene: TRBJ1-2; v_gene: TRBV7-9; CDR3aa: ASSLERVHYGYT
j_gene: TRBJ1-1; v_gene: TRBV10-1; CDR3aa: ASSGQTNTEAF
j_gene: TRBJ2-5; v_gene: TRBV7-9; CDR3aa: ASRDVKGRKETQY
j_gene: TRBJ2-2; v_gene: TRBV18; CDR3aa: ASSPGEGGELF
j_gene: TRBJ1-1; v_gene: TRBV29-1; CDR3aa: SVLGGAGSTEAF
j_gene: TRBJ1-1; v_gene: TRBV2; CDR3aa: ASRVLQAVGTEAF
j_gene: TRBJ2-7; v_gene: TRBV19; CDR3aa: ASSILGDRNEQY
j_gene: TRBJ2-7; v_gene: TRBV5-1; CDR3aa: ASSLLSGSSYEQY
j_gene: TRBJ1-6; v_gene: TRBV4-3; CDR3aa: ASSQAYRDSNSPLH
j_gene: TRBJ1-4; v_gene: TRBV9; CDR3aa: ASSPTVGRTNEKLF